The 17 T cell receptor beta chains in this list originate from one sample, sequenced in a study of cytomegalovirus exposure and HLA in healthy donors. Primers included in the PCR were 60 Vbeta and 13 Jbeta primers. Sequencing was performed with immunoSEQ multiplex PCR; in TCRdb, only in-frame clones are kept and a portion is missing. The sample yields approximately 74,000 clones, over 55% seen once. The sequenced material came from PBMCs. These receptors came from a man younger than 40 in good health and CMV-seropositive.

The genes are TRBV9 and TRBJ1-2; TRBD1 is a possible D gene (6 bases). From germline, CDR1 is SGDLS and CDR2 YYNGEE. Trimming shortened V by 0 bases and J by 4 bases, and 13 bases separated the two germline ends. CDR3 length: 15 residues. CDR3 coding DNA: TGTGCCAGCAGCGTAGCTACAGGACAGTTCTATGGCTACACCTTC. Protein: CASSVATGQFYGYTF.

This clone was picked up a small number of times. Sequence at one end of the junction differs from germline and may be a read error. V and J are TRBV18 and TRBJ1-2, with 8 bases aligning to TRBD1. The CDR3 has 15 amino acids. Germline CDR1 is KGHSH and CDR2 is LQKENI. This chain's CDR3 is CASSPLMGQDYPLVF. CDR3 DNA sequence: TGTGCCAGCTCACCATTAATGGGACAGGATTACCCCCTCGTATTC.

Written as DNA, the CDR3 is TGTGCCAGCAGCACAAGCGGGAGGATCCCCTACAATGAGCAGTTCTTC. Protein sequence: CASSTSGRIPYNEQFF. This chain uses TRBV7-9 with TRBJ2-1; 9 bases are shared with TRBD2. Germline assignment: CDR1 SEHNR and CDR2 FQNEAQ (reference sequence). The V gene end was trimmed by 5 bases and the J gene end by 2 bases; junction bases not matched to a gene: 7. The CDR3 totals 16 residues.

The chain recombines TRBV9 with TRBJ2-3; TRBD1 is a possible D gene (6 bases). The V gene's germline CDR1 is SGDLS and CDR2 YYNGEE. The CDR3 extends over 15 amino acids. The V and J ends lost 1 base and 2 bases respectively, with 11 bases between them. CDR3 nucleotides: TGTGCCAGCAGCGTACAGGGGCGACTCACAGATACGCAGTATTTT. This sequence encodes CASSVQGRLTDTQYF.

The gene calls are TRBV7-8 and TRBJ2-7; D is unresolved. CDR1 and CDR2 from the germline V gene are SGHVS and FQNEAQ. The CDR3 is 13 amino acids. V lost 1 base to trimming and J lost 5 bases, with 9 bases between them. CDR3 sequence (DNA): TGTGCCAGCAGCTTAGGGCTAGATAACGAGCAGTACTTC. Translated: CASSLGLDNEQYF.

This clone showed up just a few times. This chain connects TRBV15 to TRBJ1-3; 7 bases fit TRBD1. The germline gives CDR1 LNHNV, CDR2 YYDKDF (reference sequence). The CDR3 is 17 residues long. With 10 bases clipped from V and 0 bases from J, the junction kept 15 bases outside the gene matches. The CDR3 coding sequence is TGTGCCAGTCCGGACCGGGACAGATTTAGCTCTGGAAACACCATATATTTT. As protein: CASPDRDRFSSGNTIYF.

This clone was picked up a small number of times. This chain uses TRBV5-1 with TRBJ2-5, with a tentative D call TRBD1 (6 bases). V was pared by 4 bases and J by 2 bases, with 15 bases between. The V gene's germline CDR1 is SGHRS and CDR2 YFSETQ. The CDR3 covers 15 residues. This chain's CDR3 is CASSNPSGTQETQYF. The CDR3 DNA is TGCGCCAGCAGCAATCCTTCCGGGACACAAGAGACCCAGTACTTC.

The sample holds a few counts of this clone. The chain employs TRBV5-4 and TRBJ2-1, with unresolved D. The CDR3 totals 11 residues. V was pared by 6 bases and J by 3 bases, with 4 bases between. The germline V gene has CDR1 SGHNT and CDR2 YYREEE (reference sequence). The CDR3 spells CASILYNEQFF. CDR3 nucleotides: TGTGCCAGCATCCTCTACAATGAGCAGTTCTTC.

The rearrangement links TRBV2 to TRBJ1-2; no definite D call. Trimming removed 6 bases at V and 3 bases at J, with 11 bases between. Germline V CDR1 and CDR2: SNHLY, FYNNEI. The CDR3 runs 13 residues. CDR3 loop: CASRATFHYGYTF. The CDR3 DNA is TGTGCCAGCAGGGCAACATTTCACTATGGCTACACCTTC.

This sequence joins TRBV4-2 and TRBJ2-1, with unresolved D. Germline CDR1 LGHNA, CDR2 YNFKEQ. Trimming took 2 bases from V and 6 from J, leaving 14 bases between them. The CDR3 loop spans 15 amino acids. The CDR3 sequence is CASSQYSSQSNEQFF. The CDR3 DNA is TGTGCCAGCAGCCAATACAGTTCCCAGTCCAATGAGCAGTTCTTC.

This sequence joins TRBV15 and TRBJ1-1, with unresolved D. V shed 4 bases and J shed 0 bases, with 6 bases lying between them. This CDR3 has 13 residues. Germline V gives CDR1 LNHNV, CDR2 YYDKDF (reference sequence). The CDR3 region is CATSMGVNTEAFF. DNA of the CDR3: TGTGCCACCAGCATGGGAGTGAACACTGAAGCTTTCTTT.

The V and J genes are TRBV10-3 and TRBJ2-5, with D possibly being TRBD1 (6 bases). V was shortened by 10 bases and J by 2 bases, with 20 bases between the two germline ends. CDR1 is ENHRY and CDR2 is SYGVKD in the germline V gene. CDR3 length: 15 amino acids. The CDR3, as DNA: TGTGCCACAAAAGCAAATTGGACAGCTCAAGAGACCCAGTACTTC. This translates into CATKANWTAQETQYF.

The chain couples TRBV19 to TRBJ1-4, with D unresolved. CDR1 and CDR2 (germline): LNHDA, SQIVND (reference sequence). Trimming removed 0 bases from V and 11 bases from J, with 13 bases in between. The CDR3 extends over 14 amino acids. This chain's CDR3 is CASSIDHLSGKLFF. In DNA form, the CDR3 reads TGTGCCAGTAGTATAGATCACTTATCCGGGAAACTGTTTTTT.

The rearrangement joins TRBV7-6 to TRBJ2-1, with 7 nucleotides matching TRBD1. Looked up from germline, CDR1 is SGHVS and CDR2 is FNYEAQ. V lost 5 bases, J lost 6 bases, and 10 bases stayed unmatched. This CDR3 has 15 amino acids. CDR3 sequence (DNA): TGTGCCAGCAGCCAGACAGGGCTCAAGGGCAATGAGCAGTTCTTC. Protein sequence: CASSQTGLKGNEQFF.

The chain is built from TRBV5-1 and TRBJ2-5; TRBD2 matches at 9 bases. The trim removed 0 bases at V and 5 bases at J, leaving 5 bases unmatched. Germline values: CDR1 SGHRS, CDR2 YFSETQ. The CDR3 loop spans 15 amino acids. This CDR3 reads CASSLGGGAFETQYF. The CDR3 DNA sequence: TGCGCCAGCAGCTTGGGCGGGGGGGCCTTTGAGACCCAGTACTTC.

The gene calls are TRBV28 and TRBJ2-7, with 10 bases matching TRBD1. V shed 7 bases, J shed 6 bases, and the junction held 9 bases outside the gene matches. Looked up from germline, CDR1 is MDHEN and CDR2 is SYDVKM. The CDR3 consists of 14 residues. As DNA, the CDR3 is TGTGCCAGCACCCGGACAGGGGGGGCTACCGAGCAGTACTTC. Translated, it gives CASTRTGGATEQYF.

The chain carries TRBV28 and TRBJ2-2; 9 bases are shared with TRBD1. The CDR3 runs to 16 residues. J lost 1 base, V lost 6 bases, and 6 bases had no gene match. Germline CDR1 and CDR2: MDHEN and SYDVKM. In DNA, the CDR3 is TGTGCCAGCAGCCCCTGGGGACAGGGGAACACCGGGGAGCTGTTTTTT. It encodes CASSPWGQGNTGELFF.